These T cell receptor beta chains were read from a single sample in a study of shared clonotypes between healthy human individuals. Clones were sequenced by immunoSEQ multiplex PCR, and TCRdb holds only the in-frame ones, with some missing. The sample lists millions of clones, about 95% seen once, with around 1.1% in the top ten. The material sequenced was naive CD8+ T cells sorted from blood. These receptors originate from a man aged 18 to 30 in good health. Each CDR3 is given with its conserved first and last residue. A D gene is named only where the DNA matches it firmly. For some rows the clone size is stated as once, few or many, or as a class when expanded; others skip it.

clone size: .
D gene: TRBD2
CDR3 length: 14
V gene: TRBV5-4
J gene: TRBJ2-7
CDR3 DNA: TGTGCCAGCAGCTTGACTAGCGGGAGCTTAGAGCAGTACTTC
CDR3 protein: CASSLTSGSLEQYF

clone size: .
D gene: .
CDR3 length: 13
V gene: TRBV7-9
J gene: TRBJ2-7
CDR3 DNA: TGTGCCAGCAGTGTAGGGACGTTTTCCGAGCAGTACTTC
CDR3 protein: CASSVGTFSEQYF

clone size: .
D gene: .
CDR3 length: 15
V gene: TRBV19
J gene: TRBJ2-1
CDR3 DNA: TGTGCCAGTAGTTTAACTCCGGGCTCCTACAATGAGCAGTTCTTC
CDR3 protein: CASSLTPGSYNEQFF

clone size: .
D gene: .
CDR3 length: 17
V gene: TRBV19
J gene: TRBJ1-1
CDR3 DNA: TGTGCCAGTAGTATAGATATGAGGGAGGCACAGGACACTGAAGCTTTCTTT
CDR3 protein: CASSIDMREAQDTEAFF

clone size: .
D gene: .
CDR3 length: 16
V gene: TRBV11-1
J gene: TRBJ1-1
CDR3 DNA: TGTGCCAGCAGCTTATTGCGGGGGGCGTTGGACACTGAAGCTTTCTTT
CDR3 protein: CASSLLRGALDTEAFF

clone size: .
D gene: TRBD1
CDR3 length: 15
V gene: TRBV7-9
J gene: TRBJ2-1
CDR3 DNA: TGTGCCAGCAGCTTAGCGACAGGGGTGTGGAATGAGCAGTTCTTC
CDR3 protein: CASSLATGVWNEQFF

clone size: .
D gene: .
CDR3 length: 14
V gene: TRBV29-1
J gene: TRBJ1-2
CDR3 DNA: TGCAGCGTTGAAAGCGACAAAAGTATATATGGCTACACCTTC
CDR3 protein: CSVESDKSIYGYTF

clone size: .
D gene: .
CDR3 length: 14
V gene: TRBV11-3
J gene: TRBJ2-1
CDR3 DNA: TGTGCCAGCAGCTTACCGGGAGAGTACAATGAGCAGTTCTTC
CDR3 protein: CASSLPGEYNEQFF

clone size: .
D gene: TRBD1
CDR3 length: 14
V gene: TRBV6-5
J gene: TRBJ2-5
CDR3 DNA: TGTGCCAGCAGTACACAGGGGGGCCTGGAGACCCAGTACTTC
CDR3 protein: CASSTQGGLETQYF

clone size: .
D gene: .
CDR3 length: 19
V gene: TRBV30
J gene: TRBJ1-6
CDR3 DNA: TGTGCCTGGAGTCCCCCCCGCCGGGGCCCGGAGGGATATAATTCACCCCTCCACTTT
CDR3 protein: CAWSPPRRGPEGYNSPLHF

clone size: .
D gene: .
CDR3 length: 16
V gene: TRBV27
J gene: TRBJ2-1
CDR3 DNA: TGTGCCAGCAGTTTATCCCCAGGGTTTCCCTACAATGAGCAGTTCTTC
CDR3 protein: CASSLSPGFPYNEQFF

clone size: .
D gene: .
CDR3 length: 14
V gene: TRBV7-3
J gene: TRBJ2-3
CDR3 DNA: TGTGCCAGCAGCTTAACGGGGGGCACAGATACGCAGTATTTT
CDR3 protein: CASSLTGGTDTQYF

clone size: .
D gene: TRBD2
CDR3 length: 20
V gene: TRBV10-3
J gene: TRBJ2-1
CDR3 DNA: TGTGCCATCAGACCTACCCCCGGGACACTGAATACTAGCGGTCTTATTGAGCAGTTCTTC
CDR3 protein: CAIRPTPGTLNTSGLIEQFF

clone size: .
D gene: .
CDR3 length: 15
V gene: TRBV13
J gene: TRBJ1-2
CDR3 DNA: TGTGCCAGCAGCCAGGGACGGCAGAGGGCCTATGGCTACACCTTC
CDR3 protein: CASSQGRQRAYGYTF

clone size: .
D gene: TRBD2
CDR3 length: 13
V gene: TRBV6-1
J gene: TRBJ2-1
CDR3 DNA: TGTGCCACCTTAAGCGGGACCCTTAATGAGCAGTTCTTC
CDR3 protein: CATLSGTLNEQFF

clone size: once
D gene: .
CDR3 length: 14
V gene: TRBV4-3
J gene: TRBJ1-5
CDR3 DNA: TGCGCCAGCAGTTCCGGACAGAGGGATCAGCCCCAGCATTTT
CDR3 protein: CASSSGQRDQPQHF

clone size: .
D gene: .
CDR3 length: 15
V gene: TRBV4-1
J gene: TRBJ2-5
CDR3 DNA: TGCGCCAGCAGCCAAGAATGGGAGGCCCGGGAGACCCAGTACTTC
CDR3 protein: CASSQEWEARETQYF

clone size: .
D gene: TRBD2
CDR3 length: 17
V gene: TRBV5-4
J gene: TRBJ2-5
CDR3 DNA: TGTGCCAGCAGCCCGGGACTAGCGGAACTAGTTCAAGAGACCCAGTACTTC
CDR3 protein: CASSPGLAELVQETQYF

clone size: .
D gene: .
CDR3 length: 15
V gene: TRBV12-2
J gene: TRBJ1-2
CDR3 DNA: TGTGCAAGTCGCTTAGGTTTCAGACTCCCCTATGGCTACACCTTC
CDR3 protein: CASRLGFRLPYGYTF

clone size: .
D gene: .
CDR3 length: 14
V gene: TRBV11-2
J gene: TRBJ2-7
CDR3 DNA: TGTGCCAGCAGCTTAGTGGGCCCGGGTGACGAGCAGTACTTC
CDR3 protein: CASSLVGPGDEQYF

clone size: .
D gene: TRBD1
CDR3 length: 13
V gene: TRBV2
J gene: TRBJ1-2
CDR3 DNA: TGTGCCAGTGGGACAGGAGTCACTAGCGGCTACACCTTC
CDR3 protein: CASGTGVTSGYTF

clone size: .
D gene: .
CDR3 length: 17
V gene: TRBV7-9
J gene: TRBJ2-1
CDR3 DNA: TGTGCCAGCAGCCCGAGGGTGGGGGTAGCAGCCTACAATGAGCAGTTCTTC
CDR3 protein: CASSPRVGVAAYNEQFF

clone size: .
D gene: .
CDR3 length: 15
V gene: TRBV10-2
J gene: TRBJ2-7
CDR3 DNA: TGCGCCAGCAGTGAGTCCCCCGGGGTTTCCTACGAGCAGTACTTC
CDR3 protein: CASSESPGVSYEQYF

clone size: .
D gene: .
CDR3 length: 12
V gene: TRBV30
J gene: TRBJ2-1
CDR3 DNA: TGTGCCTGGGATGGCCGGGGCAATGAGCAGTTCTTC
CDR3 protein: CAWDGRGNEQFF

clone size: .
D gene: TRBD1
CDR3 length: 14
V gene: TRBV2
J gene: TRBJ2-1
CDR3 DNA: TGTGCCAGCGACTGGACAGGGACGTACAATGAGCAGTTCTTC
CDR3 protein: CASDWTGTYNEQFF

clone size: .
D gene: TRBD1
CDR3 length: 14
V gene: TRBV30
J gene: TRBJ1-3
CDR3 DNA: TGTGCCTGGAGTGTTGGGACAGTCGGAAACACCATATATTTT
CDR3 protein: CAWSVGTVGNTIYF

clone size: .
D gene: .
CDR3 length: 14
V gene: TRBV11-1
J gene: TRBJ2-7
CDR3 DNA: TGTGCCAGCAGCTTCTCCAGCACCCCGGTCGAGCAGTACTTC
CDR3 protein: CASSFSSTPVEQYF

clone size: .
D gene: .
CDR3 length: 13
V gene: TRBV29-1
J gene: TRBJ2-7
CDR3 DNA: TGCAGCGTTGCCATTTTTGACTCCTACGAGCAGTACTTC
CDR3 protein: CSVAIFDSYEQYF

clone size: .
D gene: .
CDR3 length: 15
V gene: TRBV6-5
J gene: TRBJ2-1
CDR3 DNA: TGTGCCAGCAGTACCCCCCTCGCTCGAGGGAATGAGCAGTTCTTC
CDR3 protein: CASSTPLARGNEQFF

clone size: .
D gene: .
CDR3 length: 14
V gene: TRBV9
J gene: TRBJ2-5
CDR3 DNA: TGTGCCAGCAGCGTAGTCCCAGGCAGAGAGACCCAGTACTTC
CDR3 protein: CASSVVPGRETQYF

clone size: .
D gene: .
CDR3 length: 13
V gene: TRBV5-6
J gene: TRBJ2-7
CDR3 DNA: TGTGCCAGCAGCTTGGAACAGAGCAGGGAGCAGTACTTC
CDR3 protein: CASSLEQSREQYF

clone size: .
D gene: .
CDR3 length: 13
V gene: TRBV11-3
J gene: TRBJ2-5
CDR3 DNA: TGTGCCAGCAGCGGGGGGCCCGGGGAGACCCAGTACTTC
CDR3 protein: CASSGGPGETQYF

clone size: .
D gene: TRBD2
CDR3 length: 15
V gene: TRBV27
J gene: TRBJ2-7
CDR3 DNA: TGTGCCAGCAGGCCGGGATTTAGCGGGAGATACGAGCAGTACTTC
CDR3 protein: CASRPGFSGRYEQYF

clone size: .
D gene: .
CDR3 length: 15
V gene: TRBV4-1
J gene: TRBJ1-3
CDR3 DNA: TGCGCCAGCAGCCAAGAAAGTCGCTCTGGAAACACCATATATTTT
CDR3 protein: CASSQESRSGNTIYF

clone size: .
D gene: .
CDR3 length: 13
V gene: TRBV5-6
J gene: TRBJ1-1
CDR3 DNA: TGTGCCAGCAGCTTATTGGGATTAACTGAAGCTTTCTTT
CDR3 protein: CASSLLGLTEAFF